This TCR beta chain was observed in a study of cytomegalovirus exposure and HLA in healthy donors. Study observations and caveats: More than 15,000 TCR beta sequences were associated with HLA alleles at 0.05 false discovery rate in a later analysis. Later analysis associated a missense DCLRE1C variant with TCR beta V- and J-gene trimming. Earlier results showed most TCR beta V segments being productive about 87% or about 30% of the time.

With 60 Vbeta and 13 Jbeta primers, the PCR was carried out. Some clones are missing from TCRdb's copy, which holds only in-frame ones; the method was immunoSEQ multiplex PCR. In the table there are roughly 200,000 clones, around 76% of which are singletons. To note about this clone: Its antigen is currently unknown.

Each donor was healthy, and each was a bone marrow donor. Trimming stripped 5 bases from V and 0 bases from J, with 14 bases between. This CDR3 is built from 16 residues. Germline V gene lookup returns CDR1 PRHDT and CDR2 FYEKMQ (reference sequence). Sequencing used PBMCs. The origin of this receptor is a man under 40 in good health and CMV-seronegative. This rearrangement joins TRBV13 to TRBJ2-1, with a possible D match to TRBD1 (7 bases). CDR3 nucleotide sequence: TGTGCCAGCAGCCCCCCCAGGGGGGCCTCCTACAATGAGCAGTTCTTC. Its protein is CASSPPRGASYNEQFF. The variable domain in full, with the rest retrieved from reference TRBV13 and TRBJ2-1, is AAGVIQSPRHLIKEKRETATLKCYPIPRHDTVYWYQQGPGQDPQFLISFYEKMQSDKGSIPDRFSAQQFSDYHSELNMSSLELGDSALYFCASSPPRGASYNEQFFGPGTRLTVL.